Listed below are T cell receptor beta chains from one sample, sequenced in a study of cytomegalovirus exposure and HLA in healthy donors. The assay was immunoSEQ multiplex PCR, and TCRdb's table has in-frame clones only and misses some. The data show tens of thousands of clones, just under 95% seen once. Sample: PBMCs. The origin of the receptors is a man younger than 30 in good health and CMV-seropositive. CDR3s include the opening cysteine and the closing phenylalanine or tryptophan. D genes are given only for firm matches. Not all rows give a size; the values are once, few, many and, for expanded clones, a class.

j_gene,abundance,v_gene,d_gene,CDR3aa,CDR3nt
TRBJ2-3,few,TRBV27,TRBD2,CASRGTTPSTDTQYF,TGTGCCAGCAGGGGGACTACCCCTAGCACAGATACGCAGTATTTT
TRBJ2-7,.,TRBV6-5,.,CASSYRRGYEQYF,TGTGCCAGCAGTTATCGTAGAGGCTACGAGCAGTACTTC
TRBJ2-2,.,TRBV18,TRBD1,CASSPAGTGNTGELFF,TGTGCCAGCTCACCCGCCGGGACAGGGAACACCGGGGAGCTGTTTTTT
TRBJ2-7,.,TRBV2,.,CASDRRRDSYEQYF,TGTGCCAGTGACCGGCGGCGAGATTCCTACGAGCAGTACTTC
TRBJ1-1,.,TRBV29-1,TRBD1,CSVVGQGTTEAFF,TGCAGCGTTGTAGGACAGGGAACGACTGAAGCTTTCTTT
TRBJ2-2,.,TRBV28,.,CASSFPSWGRVRTGELFF,TGTGCCAGCAGTTTCCCGAGTTGGGGCAGGGTTCGGACCGGGGAGCTGTTTTTT
TRBJ1-1,.,TRBV27,.,CASSTPGNTEAFF,TGTGCCAGCAGTACCCCGGGGAACACTGAAGCTTTCTTT
TRBJ2-7,.,TRBV7-2,.,CASSLGQKVYLNEQYF,TGTGCCAGCAGCTTAGGACAGAAGGTATACCTAAACGAGCAGTACTTC
TRBJ2-5,.,TRBV2,.,CASSEVEQETQYF,TGTGCCAGCAGTGAAGTGGAGCAAGAGACCCAGTACTTC
TRBJ2-7,.,TRBV9,.,CASSVDPQASSYEQYF,TGTGCCAGCAGCGTAGATCCCCAGGCTTCCTCCTACGAGCAGTACTTC
TRBJ2-7,.,TRBV7-9,.,CASSLGDKLLTYEQYF,TGTGCCAGCAGCTTAGGGGACAAGCTGCTTACCTACGAGCAGTACTTC
TRBJ1-2,.,TRBV30,.,CAWTGSYGYTF,TGTGCCTGGACAGGGTCCTATGGCTACACCTTC
TRBJ1-6,.,TRBV6-4,.,CASSLEGTYNSPLHF,TGTGCCAGCAGTTTGGAGGGAACCTATAATTCACCCCTCCACTTT
TRBJ2-4,.,TRBV2,.,CASTRGGFRGSEYF,TGTGCCAGCACCCGAGGAGGGTTCAGGGGGTCTGAGTACTTC
TRBJ1-1,.,TRBV28,.,CASSLSGGITEAFF,TGTGCCAGCAGTTTATCGGGGGGAATCACTGAAGCTTTCTTT
TRBJ2-5,.,TRBV7-3,TRBD2,CASSLAGLQETQYF,TGTGCCAGCAGCCTAGCGGGATTACAAGAGACCCAGTACTTC
TRBJ1-4,.,TRBV19,TRBD1,CASTYWTGETEKLFF,TGTGCCAGTACATACTGGACAGGGGAGACCGAAAAACTGTTTTTT
TRBJ2-7,.,TRBV18,TRBD1,CASSRSGTDAYEQYF,TGTGCCAGCTCCCGATCCGGGACAGATGCCTACGAGCAGTACTTC
TRBJ2-5,.,TRBV18,.,CASSPTDKIQETQYF,TGTGCCAGCTCACCGACAGACAAGATCCAAGAGACCCAGTACTTC
TRBJ2-7,.,TRBV27,TRBD1,CASSVTGVPFYEQYF,TGTGCCAGCAGTGTAACAGGGGTGCCGTTCTACGAGCAGTACTTC
TRBJ2-7,.,TRBV7-9,TRBD1,CASSLVKGTAYEQYF,TGTGCCAGCAGCTTAGTTAAAGGGACAGCCTACGAGCAGTACTTC
TRBJ1-5,.,TRBV6-1,.,CASTTGGLGNQPQHF,TGTGCCAGCACCACGGGAGGGTTGGGCAATCAGCCCCAGCATTTT
TRBJ1-6,.,TRBV7-2,TRBD1,CASSFTWRTGGSYNSPLHF,TGTGCCAGCAGCTTCACGTGGAGGACAGGGGGCTCCTATAATTCACCCCTCCACTTT
TRBJ2-7,.,TRBV13,TRBD1,CASSRTGPTYEQYF,TGTGCCAGCAGCCGGACAGGCCCAACCTACGAGCAGTACTTC